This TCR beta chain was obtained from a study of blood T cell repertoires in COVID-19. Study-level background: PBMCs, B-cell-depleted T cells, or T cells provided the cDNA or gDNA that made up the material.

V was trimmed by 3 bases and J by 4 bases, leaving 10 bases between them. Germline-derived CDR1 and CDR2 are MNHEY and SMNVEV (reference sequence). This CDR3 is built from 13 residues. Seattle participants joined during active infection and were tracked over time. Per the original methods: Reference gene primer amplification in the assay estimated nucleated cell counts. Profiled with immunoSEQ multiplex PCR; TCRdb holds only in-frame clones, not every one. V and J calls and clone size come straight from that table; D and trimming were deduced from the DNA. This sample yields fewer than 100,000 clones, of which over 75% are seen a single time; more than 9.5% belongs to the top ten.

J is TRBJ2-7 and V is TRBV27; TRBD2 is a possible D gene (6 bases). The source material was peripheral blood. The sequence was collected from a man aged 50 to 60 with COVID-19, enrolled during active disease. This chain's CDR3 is CASSFRERYEQYF. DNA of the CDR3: TGTGCCAGCAGTTTCCGGGAGAGATACGAGCAGTACTTC.